The 17 T cell receptor beta chains below all came from one sample that was sequenced in a study of CD8 T cells in Susac syndrome. The RNA input was roughly 0.5 to 1 ug, and it was reverse transcribed with random hexamers. TCRdb processed the immunoSEQ multiplex PCR reads anew with MiXCR; each CDR3 protein has one entry. Altogether about 160,000 distinct CDR3 sequences are present, roughly 94% being singletons, with the ten largest covering about 0.1%. Material: CD4+ T cells from PBMCs. The source is a human donor with multiple sclerosis.

Of note for this clonotype: The CDR3 does not end in the conserved phenylalanine or tryptophan, so this is likely a read error. The gene calls are TRBV9 and TRBJ2-1; 7 positions match TRBD2. Germline V gives CDR1 SGDLS, CDR2 YYNGEE. V trimming: 4 bases; J trimming: 5 bases; junction bases outside the gene matches: 6. This CDR3 has 14 amino acids. CDR3 sequence reads: CASSTLGTNNEQFL. DNA for the CDR3: TGTGCCAGCAGCACCCTCGGGACTAACAATGAGCAGTTCTTG.

The chain joins TRBV11-3 to TRBJ1-4; 11 bases match TRBD1. Trimming removed 5 bases from V and 7 bases from J; junction bases left unmatched: 9. The CDR3 loop spans 16 amino acids. Germline V gene data show CDR1 as SGHNT and CDR2 as YENEEA. In nucleotides, the CDR3 is TGTGCCAGCAGCCACCAGCGGGGACAGGGGGGTGAAAAACTGTTTTTT. Protein: CASSHQRGQGGEKLFF.

This clonotype occurred once. V and J are TRBV24-1 and TRBJ2-3; D remains ambiguous. Germline V gives CDR1 KGHDR, CDR2 SFDVKD. The CDR3 covers 16 residues. Trimming stripped 2 bases from V and 6 bases from J, with 17 bases between. In nucleotides, the CDR3 is TGTGCCACCAGTGATTCCTCGACTCTGGGTCACGATACGCAGTATTTT. This sequence encodes CATSDSSTLGHDTQYF.

In its sample, this clonotype was seen a few times. The V gene is TRBV9, the J gene TRBJ2-1; D is possibly TRBD1 or TRBD2 (5 bases each). The ends were cut back, 0 bases at V and 4 bases at J, with 14 bases in the middle. Germline V gene data show CDR1 as SGDLS and CDR2 as YYNGEE. The CDR3 totals 16 residues. CDR3 residues: CASSVGGKGFYNEQFF. CDR3 in DNA: TGTGCCAGCAGCGTAGGGGGGAAGGGGTTTTACAATGAGCAGTTCTTC.

The chain employs TRBV27 and TRBJ2-7, with 7 positions matching TRBD2. The CDR3 is 14 amino acids. Per the germline V gene, CDR1 is MNHEY and CDR2 is SMNVEV (reference sequence). The V and J ends lost 7 bases and 0 bases, in that order; junction bases with no gene match: 6. The CDR3 reads CASKGREYSYEQYF. The CDR3 coding sequence is TGTGCCAGCAAGGGGCGGGAGTACTCCTACGAGCAGTACTTC.

CDR3 DNA: TGCAGTGCCCCGACGGGCATCTATGGCTACACCTTC. Protein: CSAPTGIYGYTF. The chain links TRBV20-1 to TRBJ1-2, with D hard to call. Germline V gene data show CDR1 as DFQATT and CDR2 as SNEGSKA (reference sequence). The CDR3 runs to 12 residues. V was cut by 6 bases and J by 4 bases, with 12 bases left in between.

This chain uses TRBV7-9 with TRBJ2-7, with TRBD2 matching over 7 bases. CDR1 is SEHNR and CDR2 is FQNEAQ in the germline V gene (reference sequence). The CDR3 length is 15 residues. The V segment lost 6 bases and the J segment 2 bases; nucleotides outside the gene matches: 10. The CDR3 spells CASSRGLEAAYEQYF. Here the CDR3 DNA reads TGTGCCAGCAGTCGTGGACTAGAGGCCGCCTACGAGCAGTACTTC.

The chain carries TRBV12-5 and TRBJ2-1, with D possibly matching TRBD2 (6 bases). Per the germline V gene, CDR1 is LGHNT and CDR2 is FRNRAP. The CDR3 contains 16 residues. The V end was cut by 5 bases, the J end by 0 bases, with 14 bases between. CDR3 sequence reads: CASGKPGVSSYNEQFF. The CDR3 nucleotides read TGTGCTAGTGGTAAACCGGGGGTGAGCTCCTACAATGAGCAGTTCTTC.

For the CDR3, the DNA is TGTGCCAGCAGCTCCCGGGGTAGCGGGACCCCCTACGAGCAGTACTTC. Translation gives CASSSRGSGTPYEQYF. V gene TRBV6-2 or TRBV6-3 combines with J gene TRBJ2-7; 8 positions agree with TRBD2. V was clipped by 6 bases and J by 2 bases; unmatched bases: 12. Germline V gene sequence: CDR1 MNHEY, CDR2 SVGEGT. The CDR3 runs to 16 residues.

The V and J genes are TRBV6-2 or TRBV6-3 and TRBJ1-2; a possible D gene is TRBD1 (5 bases). The V end was cut by 5 bases, the J end by 4 bases, with 8 bases between. The V gene's germline CDR1 is MNHEY and CDR2 SVGEGT. The CDR3 covers 12 residues. DNA for the CDR3: TGTGCCAGCAGTGACAGTATCTATGGCTACACCTTC. Protein sequence: CASSDSIYGYTF.

The CDR3 coding sequence is TGCAGTGCTAAGGGGGCGGGCAATCAGCCCCAGCATTTT. It yields the protein CSAKGAGNQPQHF. V is TRBV20-1 and J is TRBJ1-5; 7 bases line up with TRBD1. The J segment lost 2 bases and the V segment lost 4 bases, leaving 2 bases of the junction unmatched. CDR3 length equals 13 residues. Germline V gene sequence: CDR1 DFQATT, CDR2 SNEGSKA (reference sequence).

This sequence joins TRBV29-1 and TRBJ1-5; D uncertain. Per the germline V gene, CDR1 is SQVTM and CDR2 is ANQGSEA. Trimming took off 5 bases at V and 4 bases at J, with 12 bases between the two ends. This CDR3 has 13 residues. The CDR3, as DNA: TGCAGCGTTCTCGGCGGACTTAATCAGCCCCAGCATTTT. It specifies CSVLGGLNQPQHF.

This sequence joins TRBV5-1 and TRBJ2-5; D is undetermined. Trimming cost V 0 bases and J 5 bases, with 5 bases left between them. Germline CDR1 reads SGHRS; CDR2 reads YFSETQ. The CDR3 totals 12 residues. The CDR3 loop reads CASSLGLETQYF. The DNA for the CDR3 is TGCGCCAGCAGCTTGGGACTCGAGACCCAGTACTTC.

This chain connects TRBV29-1 to TRBJ1-3, with D maybe TRBD1 (6 bases). Per germline, CDR1 SQVTM and CDR2 ANQGSEA. The CDR3 is made up of 12 amino acids. The V end was cut by 4 bases, the J end by 2 bases, with 6 bases between. CDR3 nucleotide sequence: TGCAGCGTTGGGACAGCTGGAAACACCATATATTTT. It encodes CSVGTAGNTIYF.

The gene calls are TRBV12-3 or TRBV12-4 and TRBJ2-3; no clear D. Trimming pared 9 bases from V and 6 bases from J, leaving 10 bases between. The length of the CDR3 is 11 residues. CDR3 bases: TGTGCCAGTGCCTTTCTTGATACGCAGTATTTT. It specifies CASAFLDTQYF.

The rearrangement uses TRBV12-3 or TRBV12-4 and TRBJ2-5, with 9 nucleotides matching TRBD1. V shed 6 bases and J 7 bases; nucleotides not matched to a gene: 6. CDR3 size: 13 residues. The CDR3 DNA is TGTGCCAGCAGCAGGACAGGGGCGGGGACCCAGTACTTC. Translation: CASSRTGAGTQYF.

Comments on this clonotype: An end of the junction does not agree with germline; a read error may underlie this. This sequence joins TRBV29-1 and TRBJ1-1; no reliable D call. Looked up from germline, CDR1 is SQVTM and CDR2 is ANQGSEA. The CDR3 covers 10 residues. CDR3 protein: CSVAQVAPLF. The CDR3 coding sequence is TGCAGCGTTGCGCAGGTAGCTCCCCTCTTT.